Below are 9 T cell receptor beta chains sequenced from a single sample in a study of cytomegalovirus exposure and HLA in healthy donors. The PCR employed 60 Vbeta primers together with 13 Jbeta primers. Using immunoSEQ multiplex PCR, the repertoire was profiled, and TCRdb retains in-frame clones only, with some absent. The sample includes under 200,000 clones, 60% to 85% of them seen just once. Material: PBMCs. The receptors were gathered from a female donor in good health and CMV-seronegative.

The chain has TRBV5-1 and TRBJ2-3; a weak D match, TRBD1 (6 bases). This CDR3 region has 14 residues. V was clipped by 0 bases and J by 1 base, with 6 bases between them. Germline CDR1 and CDR2: SGHRS and YFSETQ. Written as DNA, the CDR3 is TGCGCCAGCAGCTTGGGGACAGGCACAGATACGCAGTATTTT. As protein: CASSLGTGTDTQYF.

This clone was picked up one time. V is TRBV27 and J is TRBJ2-7; tentative D call: TRBD1 (6 bases). The CDR3 is made up of 13 amino acids. Trimming removed 6 bases at V and 0 bases at J, with 9 bases between. Per the germline V gene, CDR1 is MNHEY and CDR2 is SMNVEV (reference sequence). The CDR3 DNA is TGTGCCAGCAGCCGGACAGCCTCCTACGAGCAGTACTTC. It is translated as CASSRTASYEQYF.

With regard to this clone: Mismatch with germline at one junction end may stem from a read error. DNA of the CDR3: TGCGCCAGCAGCTTGGACCTCGGGGGGGACAAAAACAGTCAGTACTTC. It translates to CASSLDLGGDKNSQYF. This chain joins TRBV5-1 and TRBJ2-4, with 8 bases that match TRBD2. Germline V gene data show CDR1 as SGHRS and CDR2 as YFSETQ. The CDR3 runs 16 residues.

Written as DNA, the CDR3 is TGTGCCAGCAGCTCTGGACAGGGTGGCACTGAAGCTTTCTTT. Translated, it gives CASSSGQGGTEAFF. V usage is TRBV5-5 and J usage is TRBJ1-1, with 8 bases fitting TRBD1. The CDR3 sequence is 14 residues long. Looked up from germline, CDR1 is SGHKS and CDR2 is YYEKEE (reference sequence). V was pared by 3 bases and J by 4 bases, with 5 bases of the junction left unmatched.

V and J are TRBV5-1 and TRBJ2-2; tentative D call: TRBD1 (7 bases). CDR1 is SGHRS and CDR2 is YFSETQ in the germline V gene. The V gene lost 1 base and the J gene lost 4 bases, with 11 bases spanning the gap. This CDR3 contains 15 residues. CDR3 sequence reads: CASSLKQGGTGELFF. The CDR3, as DNA: TGCGCCAGCAGCTTGAAGCAGGGGGGCACCGGGGAGCTGTTTTTT.

This clone was counted between two and nine times. V gene TRBV7-2 combines with J gene TRBJ2-4; D gene unclear. This CDR3 spans 15 amino acids. The V end was cut by 5 bases, the J end by 1 base, with 12 bases between. The germline V gene has CDR1 SGHTA and CDR2 FQGNSA. CDR3 loop: CASSRVLSAKNIQYF. The CDR3 nucleotides are TGTGCCAGCAGCCGAGTTCTATCGGCCAAAAACATTCAGTACTTC. Complete variable domain (other parts from reference TRBV7-2 and TRBJ2-4): GAGVSQSPSNKVTEKGKDVELRCDPISGHTALYWYRQSLGQGLEFLIYFQGNSAPDKSGLPSDRFSAERTGGSVSTLTIQRTQQEDSAVYLCASSRVLSAKNIQYFGAGTRLSVL.

The rearrangement uses TRBV9 and TRBJ2-7, with TRBD1 matching 9 bases. The CDR3 extends over 14 amino acids. V shed 4 bases and J 6 bases; nucleotides not matched to a gene: 8. The germline V gene encodes CDR1 SGDLS and CDR2 YYNGEE. CDR3 coding DNA: TGTGCCAGCAGCCCGGGACAGGGTAGGTCCGAGCAGTACTTC. Its protein is CASSPGQGRSEQYF.

The V gene is TRBV5-1, the J gene TRBJ2-3; 15 bases agree with TRBD2. This CDR3 contains 18 residues. Germline V gene lookup returns CDR1 SGHRS and CDR2 YFSETQ. V lost 0 bases to trimming and J lost 4 bases; unmatched junction nucleotides: 6. The CDR3 sequence: CASSLEGLAGGTSDTQYF. In DNA, the CDR3 is TGCGCCAGCAGCTTGGAGGGACTAGCGGGGGGTACCTCAGATACGCAGTATTTT.

This chain connects TRBV5-1 to TRBJ2-7, with D unclear. The CDR3 runs to 13 residues. V was shortened by 0 bases and J by 8 bases, with 12 bases between the two germline ends. Germline V gives CDR1 SGHRS, CDR2 YFSETQ. The CDR3 region is CASSLAGLWQQYF. CDR3 in DNA: TGCGCCAGCAGCTTGGCCGGGTTATGGCAGCAGTACTTC. The full variable domain, in which reference TRBV5-1 and TRBJ2-7 provide the parts outside the CDR3, is KAGVTQTPRYLIKTRGQQVTLSCSPISGHRSVSWYQQTPGQGLQFLFEYFSETQRNKGNFPGRFSGRQFSNSRSEMNVSTLELGDSALYLCASSLAGLWQQYFGPGTRLTVT.